A single sample is the source of the 16 T cell receptor beta chains below, sequenced in a study of blood T cell repertoires in COVID-19. Produced via immunoSEQ multiplex PCR; TCRdb's table is partial and in-frame only. The sample holds 59,000 or so clones, 80% seen once. The source material was peripheral blood. The receptor set was obtained from a man in his sixties with acute or convalescent COVID-19.

The V and J genes are TRBV28 and TRBJ1-5; the match to TRBD1 covers 8 bases. The CDR3 spans 16 residues. The germline V gene encodes CDR1 MDHEN and CDR2 SYDVKM. The V segment lost 4 bases and the J segment 2 bases; nucleotides outside the gene matches: 7. The CDR3: CASSSTGAFGNQPQHF. The CDR3 region has the DNA TGTGCCAGCAGTTCGACAGGGGCGTTCGGCAATCAGCCCCAGCATTTT. Variable domain in full (rest from reference TRBV28 and TRBJ1-5): DVKVTQSSRYLVKRTGEKVFLECVQDMDHENMFWYRQDPGLGLRLIYFSYDVKMKEKGDIPEGYSVSREKKERFSLILESASTNQTSMYLCASSSTGAFGNQPQHFGDGTRLSIL.

This chain joins TRBV4-1 and TRBJ2-2; the match to TRBD2 covers 15 bases. The V gene's germline CDR1 is MGHRA and CDR2 YSYEKL. The V gene end was trimmed by 4 bases and the J gene end by 1 base; junction bases not matched to a gene: 10. The CDR3 runs to 20 residues. The CDR3 DNA is TGCGCCAGCAGCCGTCAAGTAGGACTAGCGGGGGGGCTGAACACCGGGGAGCTGTTTTTT. Translated, it gives CASSRQVGLAGGLNTGELFF.

J is TRBJ1-1 and V is TRBV2, with 10 bases fitting TRBD1. Germline CDR1 reads SNHLY; CDR2 reads FYNNEI. This CDR3 has 15 amino acids. V trimming: 6 bases; J trimming: 1 base; junction bases outside the gene matches: 5. The CDR3 coding sequence is TGTGCCAGCAGGGGGACAGGGGCCCGGAACACTGAAGCTTTCTTT. This codes for CASRGTGARNTEAFF.

The genes are TRBV27 and TRBJ2-7; 14 bases align to TRBD2. Germline trimming cut 5 bases from V and 0 bases from J; bases unmatched to any gene: 9. The germline V gene has CDR1 MNHEY and CDR2 SMNVEV (reference sequence). The CDR3 is 18 amino acids. As DNA, the CDR3 is TGTGCCAGCAGTCCCGGGACTAGCGGGGGCCCTAGCTCCTACGAGCAGTACTTC. This encodes CASSPGTSGGPSSYEQYF.

The V call is TRBV5-6, the J call TRBJ1-1; no reliable D call. Deletions cut 1 base from V and 1 base from J, with 5 bases between. Germline V gene lookup returns CDR1 SGHDT and CDR2 YYEEEE. The CDR3 sequence is 13 residues long. The CDR3 nucleotides are TGTGCCAGCAGCTTGATCTCGAACACTGAAGCTTTCTTT. Protein: CASSLISNTEAFF.

The chain joins TRBV19 to TRBJ2-4; TRBD2 agrees at 7 bases. CDR1 and CDR2 from the germline V gene are LNHDA and SQIVND (reference sequence). Trimming took 4 bases from V and 9 from J; bases not matched to a gene: 9. The CDR3 loop spans 14 amino acids. CDR3 sequence: CASSTGSGITIQYF. In DNA form, the CDR3 reads TGTGCCAGTAGTACCGGGAGCGGGATAACCATTCAGTACTTC.

The chain has TRBV6-5 and TRBJ1-1; 7 positions match TRBD1. The V gene's germline CDR1 is MNHEY and CDR2 SVGAGI. J was trimmed by 8 bases and V by 9 bases; bases with no gene match: 6. The CDR3 consists of 11 residues. CDR3 sequence: CASQTGTEAFF. The DNA of the CDR3 is TGTGCCAGTCAGACAGGGACCGAAGCTTTCTTT.

The chain carries TRBV27 and TRBJ2-2, with TRBD1 matching over 7 bases. V shed 6 bases and J 1 base; nucleotides not matched to a gene: 8. Germline V lookup: CDR1 MNHEY, CDR2 SMNVEV (reference sequence). There are 16 residues in the CDR3. This CDR3 reads CASRDQQGRNTGELFF. The CDR3 DNA reads TGTGCCAGCAGGGATCAACAGGGGAGGAACACCGGGGAGCTGTTTTTT.

The chain carries TRBV9 and TRBJ2-3, with a tentative D call TRBD2 (6 bases). Germline V gene data show CDR1 as SGDLS and CDR2 as YYNGEE. Trimming stripped 4 bases from V and 9 bases from J, with 18 bases between. This CDR3 region has 14 residues. DNA of the CDR3: TGTGCCAGCAGCTCTTCCCCGAGACTAGGCACGCAGTATTTT. Its translation is CASSSSPRLGTQYF.

Only a few counts were recorded for this clone. The gene calls are TRBV19 and TRBJ1-1; D perhaps matches TRBD1 (5 bases). V lost 9 bases and J lost 1, with 9 bases in between. CDR3 length: 12 residues. In germline, CDR1 is LNHDA, CDR2 SQIVND (reference sequence). CDR3 coding DNA: TGTGCCAGCAGGGTTTGGAACACTGAAGCTTTCTTT. This sequence encodes CASRVWNTEAFF.

The chain combines TRBV6-5 with TRBJ2-3; D is perhaps TRBD2 (6 bases). V was clipped by 8 bases and J by 0 bases, with 12 bases between them. This CDR3 contains 14 residues. Germline CDR1 reads MNHEY; CDR2 reads SVGAGI. CDR3 protein: CASRLRGSTDTQYF. CDR3 nucleotides: TGTGCCAGCCGCCTGCGGGGTAGCACAGATACGCAGTATTTT.

V gene TRBV19 combines with J gene TRBJ1-1; D might be TRBD1 (5 bases). Per germline, CDR1 LNHDA and CDR2 SQIVND (reference sequence). The CDR3 covers 13 residues. V was cut by 1 base and J by 4 bases, with 7 bases left in between. CDR3 residues: CASSIVRGTEAFF. CDR3 DNA sequence: TGTGCCAGTAGTATAGTTAGGGGCACTGAAGCTTTCTTT. The entire variable domain, with the rest obtained from reference TRBV19 and TRBJ1-1, is as follows: DGGITQSPKYLFRKEGQNVTLSCEQNLNHDAMYWYRQDPGQGLRLIYYSQIVNDFQKGDIAEGYSVSREKKESFPLTVTSAQKNPTAFYLCASSIVRGTEAFFGQGTRLTVV.

In nucleotides, the CDR3 is TGTGCCAGCAGCTCGCGGGCGACAGGGGGCATCTATGGCTACACCTTC. Protein product: CASSSRATGGIYGYTF. The chain carries TRBV5-8 and TRBJ1-2; TRBD1 matches at 10 bases. There are 16 residues in the CDR3. Trimming cost V 3 bases and J 4 bases; bases outside gene matches: 9. Germline V gives CDR1 SGHTS, CDR2 YDEGEE.

The gene calls are TRBV28 and TRBJ1-2; D unresolved. Trimming removed 2 bases from V and 0 bases from J, with 10 bases in between. The CDR3 is made up of 15 amino acids. Germline V CDR1 and CDR2: MDHEN, SYDVKM. The CDR3 spells CASSLHPVTNYGYTF. The CDR3 DNA follows: TGTGCCAGCAGTTTACATCCGGTTACTAACTATGGCTACACCTTC.

V usage is TRBV6-5 and J usage is TRBJ1-1, with D tentatively TRBD1 (6 bases). V shed 2 bases and J shed 6 bases, with 13 bases lying between them. The CDR3 consists of 14 residues. Germline CDR1 and CDR2: MNHEY and SVGAGI. As DNA, the CDR3 is TGTGCCAGCAGTTACAGTGGAGGGGGGGCTGAAGCTTTCTTT. Protein: CASSYSGGGAEAFF.

This rearrangement joins TRBV7-8 to TRBJ2-2, with 16 bases identical to TRBD2. The J segment lost 1 base and the V segment lost 4 bases, leaving 6 bases of the junction unmatched. Germline loops: CDR1 SGHVS, CDR2 FQNEAQ. The CDR3 contains 19 residues. CDR3 nucleotides: TGTGCCAGCAGCTCGGGACTAGCGGGGGGGATACGGAACACCGGGGAGCTGTTTTTT. It translates to CASSSGLAGGIRNTGELFF.